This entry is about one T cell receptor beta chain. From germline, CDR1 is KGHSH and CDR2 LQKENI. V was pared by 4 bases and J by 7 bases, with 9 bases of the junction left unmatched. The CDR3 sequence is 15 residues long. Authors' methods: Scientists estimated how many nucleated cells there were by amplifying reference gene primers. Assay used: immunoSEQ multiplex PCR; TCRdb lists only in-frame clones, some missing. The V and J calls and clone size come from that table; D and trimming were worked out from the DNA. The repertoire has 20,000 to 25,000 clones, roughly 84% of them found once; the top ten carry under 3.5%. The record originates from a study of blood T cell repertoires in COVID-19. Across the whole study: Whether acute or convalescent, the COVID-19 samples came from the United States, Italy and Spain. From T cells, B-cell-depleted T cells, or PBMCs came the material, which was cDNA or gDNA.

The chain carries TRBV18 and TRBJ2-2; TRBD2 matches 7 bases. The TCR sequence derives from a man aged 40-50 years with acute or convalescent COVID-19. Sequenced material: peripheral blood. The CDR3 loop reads CASSRGGERSGELFF. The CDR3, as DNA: TGTGCCAGCTCACGGGGAGGGGAGCGCAGCGGGGAGCTGTTTTTT.